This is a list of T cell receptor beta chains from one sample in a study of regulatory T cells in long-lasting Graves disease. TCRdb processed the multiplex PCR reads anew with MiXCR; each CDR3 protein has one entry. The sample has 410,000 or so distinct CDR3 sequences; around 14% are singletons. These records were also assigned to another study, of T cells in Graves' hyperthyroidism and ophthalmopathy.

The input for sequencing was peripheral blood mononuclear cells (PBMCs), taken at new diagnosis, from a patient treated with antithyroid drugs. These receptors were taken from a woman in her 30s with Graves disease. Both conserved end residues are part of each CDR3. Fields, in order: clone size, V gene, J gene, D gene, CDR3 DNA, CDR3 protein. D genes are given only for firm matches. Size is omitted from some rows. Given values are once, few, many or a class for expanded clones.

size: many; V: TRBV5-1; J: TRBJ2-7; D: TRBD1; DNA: TGCGCCAGCAGCTTGTACCTAGACAGGGGCGAGCAGTACTTC; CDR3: CASSLYLDRGEQYF
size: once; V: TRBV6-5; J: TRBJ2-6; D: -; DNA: TGTGCCAGCAGTTTAAGCCGACACTCTGGGGCCAACGTCCTGACTTTC; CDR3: CASSLSRHSGANVLTF
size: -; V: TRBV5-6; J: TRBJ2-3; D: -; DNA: TGTGCCAGCAGCTTGGATACCGGTACCACAGATACGCAGTATTTT; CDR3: CASSLDTGTTDTQYF
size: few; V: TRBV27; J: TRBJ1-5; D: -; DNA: TGTGCCAGCAGTTTATTGGGGAGGCCGGATCAGCCCCAGCATTTT; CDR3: CASSLLGRPDQPQHF
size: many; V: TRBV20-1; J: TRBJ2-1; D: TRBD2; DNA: TGCAGTGCTAGAGATAGCGGGGCGGCCTACAATGAGCAGTTCTTC; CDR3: CSARDSGAAYNEQFF
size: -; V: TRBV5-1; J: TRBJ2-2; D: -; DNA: TGCGCCAGCAGCTTGGGGGGAGCCACCGGGGAGCTGTTTTTT; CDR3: CASSLGGATGELFF
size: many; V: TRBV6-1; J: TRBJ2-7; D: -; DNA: TGTGCCAGCAGTGAAGGGGCAGGTTGGGGGGACTACGAGCAGTACTTC; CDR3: CASSEGAGWGDYEQYF
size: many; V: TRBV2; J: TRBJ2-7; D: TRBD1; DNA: TGTGCCAGCAGTGAGGACAGGGGGTTACTTGGGCCCTACGAGCAGTACTTC; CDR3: CASSEDRGLLGPYEQYF
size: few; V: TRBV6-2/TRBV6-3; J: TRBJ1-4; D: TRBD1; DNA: TGTGCCAGCAGGGGACAGGCTAATGAAAAACTGTTTTTT; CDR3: CASRGQANEKLFF
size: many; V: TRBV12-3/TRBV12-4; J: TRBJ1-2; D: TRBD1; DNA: TGTGCCAGCAGTTCCCAGACAGGGGGCGAGGAGGGCTATGGCTACACCTTC; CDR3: CASSSQTGGEEGYGYTF
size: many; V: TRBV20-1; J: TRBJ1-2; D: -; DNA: TGCAGTGCTAGCGCGGACGGGTATGGCTACACCTTC; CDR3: CSASADGYGYTF
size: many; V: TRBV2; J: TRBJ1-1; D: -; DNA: TGTGCCAGCAGTGAAGCGCTTCGGGGACACCCCTCGAACACTGAAGCTTTCTTT; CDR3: CASSEALRGHPSNTEAFF
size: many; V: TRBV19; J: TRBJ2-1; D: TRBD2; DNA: TGTGCCAGCAGCATACCGGGGGGCTCCTACAATGAGCAGTTCTTC; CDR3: CASSIPGGSYNEQFF
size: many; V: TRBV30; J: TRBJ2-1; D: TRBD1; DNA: TGTGCCTGGTCCGGGACAGGTTACAATGAGCAGTTCTTC; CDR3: CAWSGTGYNEQFF
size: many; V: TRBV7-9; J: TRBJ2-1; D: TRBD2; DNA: TGTGCCAGCAGCTCCGGGACTAGCGGGAGATGGGGTGAGCAGTTCTTC; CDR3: CASSSGTSGRWGEQFF
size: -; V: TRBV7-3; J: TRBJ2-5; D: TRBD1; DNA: TGTGCCAGCAGTCCCGGGACAGGGTTTTCGTGGACCCAGTACTTC; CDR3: CASSPGTGFSWTQYF